This note documents a single T cell receptor (beta chain) sequence. The antigen remains undetermined. The record originates from a study of T cell responses to AZD1222 COVID-19 vaccine. Notes on the study in general: Spike as a whole was targeted by vaccine-associated CD4 TCRs, dominant at 160-218 and 743-854. Clonal diversity was possibly underestimated, and the donors were mostly white British, with more females. Vaccination with two AZD1222 doses was followed by a rise in Spike-specific TCR breadth and depth.

Assay used: immunoSEQ multiplex PCR; TCRdb lists only in-frame clones, some missing. The sample lists around 200,000 clones; more than 75% were seen once. This CDR3 has 13 amino acids. V lost 5 bases, J lost 6 bases, and 3 bases stayed unmatched. Germline V CDR1 and CDR2: MNHEY, SMNVEV (reference sequence). The material was peripheral blood, obtained on day 0 of AZD1222 vaccination. V and J are TRBV27 and TRBJ1-5, with TRBD1 identical over 8 bases. The receptor was isolated from an adult in good health. CDR3 protein: CASSDQGAQPQHF. The DNA of the CDR3 is TGTGCCAGCAGTGACCAGGGGGCTCAGCCCCAGCATTTT.